This T cell receptor (beta chain) appears in the sequencing data of a study of shared clonotypes between healthy human individuals. Study as a whole: A donor's plate count was three for CD4 naive and three for CD4 memory; CD8 naive had two and CD8 memory one.

Splitting of each subset's genomic DNA was done evenly across several immunoSEQ plates. Generated by immunoSEQ multiplex PCR, the TCRdb table keeps only in-frame clones and is missing some. The table records around 510,000 clones, 95% to 97% of them present only once. In the CD4+ fraction, cells were divided into CD45RA+ naive and CD45RA-negative memory subsets. The sequenced sample was naive CD4+ T cells sorted from blood. Described subset: CD45RA+ positively selected. This clonotype originated in a woman aged 30 to 39 in good health.

The CDR3 coding sequence is TGCGCCAGCAGCCAGGACAGGGGGTTCAACGAGCAGTACTTC. Translated: CASSQDRGFNEQYF. V gene TRBV5-1 combines with J gene TRBJ2-7; 10 nucleotides line up with TRBD1. In germline, CDR1 is SGHRS, CDR2 YFSETQ. The CDR3 has 14 amino acids. The V and J ends lost 4 bases and 5 bases, in that order; junction bases with no gene match: 6. Combining the CDR3 with reference TRBV5-1 and TRBJ2-7 gives the whole variable domain KAGVTQTPRYLIKTRGQQVTLSCSPISGHRSVSWYQQTPGQGLQFLFEYFSETQRNKGNFPGRFSGRQFSNSRSEMNVSTLELGDSALYLCASSQDRGFNEQYFGPGTRLTVT.